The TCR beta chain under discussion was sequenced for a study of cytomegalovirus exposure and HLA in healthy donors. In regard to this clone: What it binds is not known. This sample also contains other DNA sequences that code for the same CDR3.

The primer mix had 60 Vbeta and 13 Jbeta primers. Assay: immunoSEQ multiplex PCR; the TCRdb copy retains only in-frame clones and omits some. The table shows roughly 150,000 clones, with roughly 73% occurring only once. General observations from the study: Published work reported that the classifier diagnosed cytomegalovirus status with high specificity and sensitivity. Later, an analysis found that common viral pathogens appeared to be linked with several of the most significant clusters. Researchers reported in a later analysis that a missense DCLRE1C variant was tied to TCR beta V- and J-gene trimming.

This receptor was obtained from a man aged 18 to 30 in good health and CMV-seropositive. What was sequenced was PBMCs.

CDR3 sequence (DNA): TGTGCCAGCCGGGGCGGGGGCGCCCGACAGCCCCAGCATTTT. Translation: CASRGGGARQPQHF. The rearrangement uses TRBV28 and TRBJ1-5, with TRBD1 as a possible D gene (6 bases). The germline V gene has CDR1 MDHEN and CDR2 SYDVKM. This CDR3 spans 14 amino acids. The V gene lost 8 bases and the J gene lost 7 bases, with 18 bases spanning the gap.